This TCR beta chain was captured in a study of human T cells and chemical hapten exposure. V shed 4 bases, J shed 4 bases, and the junction held 6 bases outside the gene matches. The CDR3 has 15 amino acids. Germline values: CDR1 MNHEY, CDR2 SMNVEV (reference sequence). Each CDR3 protein gets one entry after TCRdb re-called the RACE reads with MiXCR. The sample contains some 360,000 distinct CDR3 sequences, roughly 5.3% of which appear only once. Time point reported: pre-sensitization, week 0. Treatment specified: therapeutic diphenylcyclopropenone sensitization with weekly scalp DPC. The TCR was taken from a woman in her forties or fifties with alopecia areata. Some clones in this sample may be carry-over from other donors' samples. This chain links TRBV27 with TRBJ1-3; 8 bases are a match to TRBD1. The source material was whole blood, sampled in connection with sensitization to the hapten diphenylcyclopropenone (DPC). CDR3 amino acids: CASSSLGTGGNTIYF. CDR3 DNA: TGTGCCAGCAGTTCCCTAGGGACAGGCGGAAACACCATATATTTT.